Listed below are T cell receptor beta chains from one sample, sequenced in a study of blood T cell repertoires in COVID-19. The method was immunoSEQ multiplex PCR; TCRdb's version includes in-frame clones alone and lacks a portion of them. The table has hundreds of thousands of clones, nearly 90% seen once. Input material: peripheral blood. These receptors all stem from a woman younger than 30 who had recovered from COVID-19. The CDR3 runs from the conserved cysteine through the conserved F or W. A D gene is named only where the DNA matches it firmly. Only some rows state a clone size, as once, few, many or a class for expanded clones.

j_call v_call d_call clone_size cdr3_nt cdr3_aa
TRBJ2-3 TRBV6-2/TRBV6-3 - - TGTGCCAGCAGTTACCAACGGGAAAGCACAGATACGCAGTATTTT CASSYQRESTDTQYF
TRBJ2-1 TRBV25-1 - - TGTGCCAGCAGTTCAGGGAATGAGCAGTTCTTC CASSSGNEQFF
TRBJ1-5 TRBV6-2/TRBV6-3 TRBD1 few TGTGCCAGCAGTTACCCCAGGGGGGACAGGGGGCGGGTGGATCAGCCCCAGCATTTT CASSYPRGDRGRVDQPQHF
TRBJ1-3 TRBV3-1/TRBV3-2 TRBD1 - TGTGCCAGCAGCCATAGGACAGGGACTGGAAACACCATATATTTT CASSHRTGTGNTIYF
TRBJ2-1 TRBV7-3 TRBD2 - TGTGCCAGCAGTGACGGGGGGGATGAGCAGTTCTTC CASSDGGDEQFF
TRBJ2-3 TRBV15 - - TGTGCCACCAGCAGAGAGCCAGCGGATCGACGCACAGATACGCAGTATTTT CATSREPADRRTDTQYF
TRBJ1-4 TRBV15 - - TGTGCCACCAGCAGAGATAGGGGCCGAGATAATGAAAAACTGTTTTTT CATSRDRGRDNEKLFF
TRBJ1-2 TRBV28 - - TGTGCCAGCAGATCACCCAGGGAAGGGTATGGCTACACCTTC CASRSPREGYGYTF
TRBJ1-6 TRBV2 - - TGTGCCAGCAGCCCACCACAGGGAGTTAATTCACCCCTCCACTTT CASSPPQGVNSPLHF
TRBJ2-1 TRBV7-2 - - TGTGCCAGCGAGAGACTAGTATTTAATGAGCAGTTCTTC CASERLVFNEQFF
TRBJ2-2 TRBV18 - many TGTGCCAGCTCACCACGGCCGTACACCGGGGAGCTGTTTTTT CASSPRPYTGELFF
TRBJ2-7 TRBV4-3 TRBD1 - TGCGCCAGCAGCCGGAGGGGACAGGGTCACCACGAGCAGTACTTC CASSRRGQGHHEQYF
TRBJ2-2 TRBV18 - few TGTGCCAGCTCCTCGACAGGGAACACCGGGGAGCTGTTTTTT CASSSTGNTGELFF
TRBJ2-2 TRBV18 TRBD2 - TGTGCCAGCTCACCCTTAGCGGGAGCGGAGAACACCGGGGAGCTGTTTTTT CASSPLAGAENTGELFF
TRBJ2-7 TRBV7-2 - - TGTGCCAGCAGCTTAGGCGGTCCGGACGAGCAGTACTTC CASSLGGPDEQYF
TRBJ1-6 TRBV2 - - TGTGCCAGCTCATATTCGGGGAATTCACCCCTCCACTTT CASSYSGNSPLHF
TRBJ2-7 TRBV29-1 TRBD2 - TGCAGCGTTTCGGGACTAGCGGGAGGGCTAACCTACGAGCAGTACTTC CSVSGLAGGLTYEQYF
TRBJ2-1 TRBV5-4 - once TGTGCCAGCAGCTTGGTCTCCGGGAGCTACAATGAGCAGTTCTTC CASSLVSGSYNEQFF
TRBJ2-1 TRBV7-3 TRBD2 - TGTGCCAGCAGTAACCGACGTCAGGCTAGCGGGAGATTCAATGAGCAGTTCTTC CASSNRRQASGRFNEQFF
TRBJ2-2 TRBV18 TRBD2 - TGTGCCAGCTCCTCACTAGCGGGAGTGAACACCGGGGAGCTGTTTTTT CASSSLAGVNTGELFF
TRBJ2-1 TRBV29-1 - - TGCAGCGCCGAGCTAGTTATCAATGAGCAGTTCTTC CSAELVINEQFF
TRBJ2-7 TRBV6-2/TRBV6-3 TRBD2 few TGTGCCAGCAGTTCTCCGACTAGCGGGGACCCCTACGAGCAGTACTTC CASSSPTSGDPYEQYF
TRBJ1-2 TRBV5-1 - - TGCGCCAGCAGCTTGGGGACTTACTATGGCTACACCTTC CASSLGTYYGYTF
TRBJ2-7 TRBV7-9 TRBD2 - TGTGCCAGCGCCGGTGGAGCGGGAGGCACACAGAACTACGAGCAGTACTTC CASAGGAGGTQNYEQYF
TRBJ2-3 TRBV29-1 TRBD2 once TGCAGCGTTGGACTAGCAGGAGATACGCAGTATTTT CSVGLAGDTQYF
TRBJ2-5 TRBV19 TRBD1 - TGTGCCAGTACCCCGCGAGGGGGCAGGGAGACCCAGTACTTC CASTPRGGRETQYF
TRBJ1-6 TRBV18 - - TGTGCCAGCTCACGGGGGCATCCAAATAATTCACCCCTCCACTTT CASSRGHPNNSPLHF
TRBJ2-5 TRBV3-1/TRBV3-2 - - TGTGCCAGCAGCCAACGGTTTACGGGAGTAGATGAGACCCAGTACTTC CASSQRFTGVDETQYF
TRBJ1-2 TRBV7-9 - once TGTGCCAGCAGCTTAATGTATGCTAACTATGGCTACACCTTC CASSLMYANYGYTF
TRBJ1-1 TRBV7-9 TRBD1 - TGTGCCAGCAGCCAGGGACAGGGGATGAACACTGAAGCTTTCTTT CASSQGQGMNTEAFF
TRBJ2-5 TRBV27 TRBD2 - TGTGCCAGCAGTTCCTTGGCGGGAGGGCCGGAGACCCAGTACTTC CASSSLAGGPETQYF
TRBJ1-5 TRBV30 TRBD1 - TGTGCCTTAAGCCGGGACAGGGGCAATCAGCCCCAGCATTTT CALSRDRGNQPQHF
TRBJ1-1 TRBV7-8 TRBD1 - TGTGCCAGCAGCCCGACAGGGGATGGCACTGAAGCTTTCTTT CASSPTGDGTEAFF
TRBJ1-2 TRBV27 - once TGTGCCAGCAGTTTAGTCAGGGTCCCTAACTATGGCTACACCTTC CASSLVRVPNYGYTF
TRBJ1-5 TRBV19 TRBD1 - TGTGCCAGGTCGAGAGTCTGGGGACAGCCATTTTCTCGGCCTCAGCCCCAGCATTTT CARSRVWGQPFSRPQPQHF
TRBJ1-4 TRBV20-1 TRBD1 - TGCAGTGCCAGTCCGACCGGGACAGGGGTGGCTAATGAAAAACTGTTTTTT CSASPTGTGVANEKLFF
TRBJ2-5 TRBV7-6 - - TGTGCCAGCACTAAAAACGCAGGGGTACGGGAGACCCAGTACTTC CASTKNAGVRETQYF
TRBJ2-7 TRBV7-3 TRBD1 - TGTGCCAGCGCCCAGACAGGGGATAGTTACGAGCAGTACTTC CASAQTGDSYEQYF
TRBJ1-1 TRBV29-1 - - TGCAGCGTTGAAGACTCCAGGAACACTGAAGCTTTCTTT CSVEDSRNTEAFF
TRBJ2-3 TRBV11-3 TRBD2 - TGTGCCAGCAGCCCAACACGGACTAGCGGGATTTTATCAGATACGCAGTATTTT CASSPTRTSGILSDTQYF
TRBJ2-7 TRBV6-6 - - TGTGCCAGCAGTCGTCGGGGAAGAACGGCCATAGGTCCTGCCTACGAGCAGTACTTC CASSRRGRTAIGPAYEQYF
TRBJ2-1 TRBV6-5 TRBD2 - TGTGCCAGCAGGGGACTACCGCGTTACAATGAGCAGTTCTTC CASRGLPRYNEQFF
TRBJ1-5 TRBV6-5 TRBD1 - TGTGCCAGCAGCCCCAGGGCAGGGGGCACTCAGCCCCAGCATTTT CASSPRAGGTQPQHF
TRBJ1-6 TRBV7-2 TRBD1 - TGTGCCAGCAGCCGTCGGGGACAGTTTGGTTCACCCCTCCACTTT CASSRRGQFGSPLHF
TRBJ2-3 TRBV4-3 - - TGCGCCAGCAGCCAAGCTGGGCCCGATACGCAGTATTTT CASSQAGPDTQYF
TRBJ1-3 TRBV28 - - TGTGCCAGCAGTTTAGATCCAGGGGCTGGAAACACCATATATTTT CASSLDPGAGNTIYF
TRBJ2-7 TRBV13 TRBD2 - TGTGCCAGCAGCGGGACTAGCGGGGGTTTATACGAGCAGTACTTC CASSGTSGGLYEQYF
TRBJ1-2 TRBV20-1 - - TGCAGTGCTGGAGCCAATGGCTACACCTTC CSAGANGYTF
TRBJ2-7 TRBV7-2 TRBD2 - TGTGCCAGCAGCTTTTCGACTAGCGGGAGGAGTTATGAGCAGTACTTC CASSFSTSGRSYEQYF